These 7 T cell receptor beta chains came from one sample sequenced in a study of CD8+CD57+ T cells in acquired aplastic anemia. Those patients picked for sequencing had displayed CD8+CD57+ cell expansion on flow cytometry. TCR beta VDJ and CDR3 profiling used genomic DNA as template. TCRdb fed the reads into MiXCR, producing one record per CDR3 protein. The table records more than 200,000 distinct CDR3 sequences, approximately 51% of them present only once. Input material: sorted CD4+, CD8+, or CD8+CD57+ T cells (not recorded which) from PBMCs. The receptor source for this set is a human donor with aplastic anemia.

This rearrangement joins TRBV15 to TRBJ2-7, with D perhaps TRBD1 (6 bases). This CDR3 spans 16 amino acids. Germline loops: CDR1 LNHNV, CDR2 YYDKDF (reference sequence). The ends were cut back, 1 base at V and 6 bases at J, with 19 bases in the middle. CDR3 nucleotides: TGTGCCACCAGCAGAGGGGGGCATGGGGAAGCAGGCGAGCAGTACTTC. Amino acid sequence: CATSRGGHGEAGEQYF. The full variable domain, with the rest looked up from reference TRBV15 and TRBJ2-7, is DAMVIQNPRYQVTQFGKPVTLSCSQTLNHNVMYWYQQKSSQAPKLLFHYYDKDFNNEADTPDNFQSRRPNTSFCFLDIRSPGLGDTAMYLCATSRGGHGEAGEQYFGPGTRLTVT.

The chain uses TRBV15 and TRBJ1-4; D may be TRBD1 (5 bases). The CDR3 loop spans 12 amino acids. Trimming shortened V by 5 bases and J by 8 bases, and 9 bases separated the two germline ends. The germline CDR1 and CDR2 sequences are LNHNV and YYDKDF (reference sequence). CDR3 in amino acids: CATSAGSEKLFF. The CDR3 coding sequence is TGTGCCACCAGCGCAGGGTCGGAAAAACTGTTTTTT.

The V gene is TRBV15, the J gene TRBJ2-3, with D possibly matching TRBD2 (6 bases). The CDR3 loop spans 14 amino acids. The germline CDR1 and CDR2 sequences are LNHNV and YYDKDF (reference sequence). V was cut by 8 bases and J by 4 bases, with 16 bases left in between. CDR3 region: CATGTEGLADTQYF. CDR3 bases: TGTGCCACCGGAACGGAGGGCTTGGCAGATACGCAGTATTTT.

This chain joins TRBV5-1 and TRBJ2-7; 8 bases fit TRBD1. Germline assignment: CDR1 SGHRS and CDR2 YFSETQ. This CDR3 is 14 amino acids long. J gave up 2 bases and V 4 bases, and 5 bases lay outside the gene matches. CDR3 nucleotides: TGCGCCAGCAGCCACAGGGGACAGGCCTACGAGCAGTACTTC. This translates into CASSHRGQAYEQYF.

Concerning this clonotype: A much larger clone sits a single nucleotide away, making a read error possible. The rearrangement joins TRBV10-3 to TRBJ1-1, with D possibly TRBD1 on 5 matching bases. Germline CDR1 ENHRY, CDR2 SYGVKD. Trimming took 6 bases from V and 3 from J, leaving 17 bases between them. This CDR3 has 15 amino acids. The CDR3 protein is CAISPGLMGDTEAFF. CDR3 DNA: TGTGCCATCAGCCCGGGCCTTATGGGGGACACTGAAGCTTTCTTT.

The DNA of the CDR3 is TGTGCCAGCAGCGCCAGCAGAGAGGAGAATAATTCACCCCTCCACTTT. The encoded protein is CASSASREENNSPLHF. The chain carries TRBV7-9 and TRBJ1-6, with D unresolved. V shed 5 bases and J shed 5 bases, with 16 bases lying between them. The V gene's germline CDR1 is SEHNR and CDR2 FQNEAQ (reference sequence). CDR3 length equals 16 residues.

This clonotype was seen just once. The junction departs from germline at one end; a sequencing error may be responsible. V and J are TRBV15 and TRBJ2-7; TRBD2 agrees at 8 bases. Germline values: CDR1 LNHNV, CDR2 YYDKDF (reference sequence). The CDR3 is 15 amino acids. CDR3 amino acids: CATSKPGGGSHEQHF. CDR3 DNA: TGTGCCACCAGCAAACCGGGGGGGGGGAGCCACGAGCAGCACTTC.